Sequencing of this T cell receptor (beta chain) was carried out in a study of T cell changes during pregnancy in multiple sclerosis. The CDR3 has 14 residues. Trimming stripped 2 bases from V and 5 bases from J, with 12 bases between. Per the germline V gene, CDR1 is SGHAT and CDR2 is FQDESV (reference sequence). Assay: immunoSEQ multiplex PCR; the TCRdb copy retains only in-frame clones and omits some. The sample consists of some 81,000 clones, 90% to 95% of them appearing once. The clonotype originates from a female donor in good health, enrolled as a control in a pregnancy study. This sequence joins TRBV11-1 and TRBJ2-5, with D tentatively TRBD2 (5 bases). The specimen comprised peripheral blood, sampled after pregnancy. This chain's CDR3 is CASSLRGGSETQYF. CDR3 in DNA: TGTGCCAGCAGCTTACGGGGTGGTTCGGAGACCCAGTACTTC.